This T cell receptor beta chain came from a study of blood T cell repertoires in COVID-19. Turning to the study itself: PBMCs, B-cell-depleted T cells, or T cells were the source of the cDNA or gDNA that made up the material.

Germline trimming cut 5 bases from V and 1 base from J; bases unmatched to any gene: 12. The CDR3 contains 18 residues. CDR1 and CDR2 (germline): SGHAT, FQNNGV. Original methodology: The assay estimated nucleated cells by amplifying reference gene primers. Sequenced by immunoSEQ multiplex PCR; TCRdb stores in-frame clones only, minus some. V and J calls and clone size are as listed in that table; D and trimming were resolved from the DNA. The sample shows approximately 670,000 clones, around 90% of them seen only once. This chain connects TRBV11-2 to TRBJ1-3, with TRBD1 identical over 9 bases. This TCR was sampled from a young woman with acute or convalescent COVID-19. Specimen: peripheral blood. CDR3 residues: CASSTPGTGKISGNTIYF. The CDR3 DNA follows: TGTGCCAGCAGCACACCCGGGACAGGGAAGATTTCTGGAAACACCATATATTTT.